This TCR beta chain was sequenced in a study of human T cells and chemical hapten exposure. Study context: 2% DPC applied to a 2 cm by 2 cm arm area sensitized donors. Among samples, TCR yields varied mainly because of small differences in pooled library volume. Overall study results and limits: No alteration of TCRs above 1 in 1000 frequency was seen with DPC sensitization.

This clonotype was detected many times. Its antigen is undetermined. Time point indicated: patch test 2, 6 weeks after DPC sensitization. Treatment given: therapeutic diphenylcyclopropenone sensitization with weekly scalp DPC. Germline values: CDR1 SEHNR, CDR2 FQNEAQ (reference sequence). This CDR3 has 18 amino acids. Trimming took 4 bases from V and 4 from J; bases not matched to a gene: 14. Each CDR3 protein is one row after TCRdb ran MiXCR on the RACE reads. There are 84,000 or so distinct CDR3 sequences in the sample; about 10% occur only once, and 2% to 2.5% lies in the top ten. Sample: whole blood, taken in connection with sensitization to the hapten diphenylcyclopropenone (DPC). The chain uses TRBV7-9 and TRBJ2-1; TRBD1 agrees at 9 bases. This receptor was identified in a woman between 25 and 40 years old with alopecia areata. Some clones in this sample may be carry-over from other donors' samples. CDR3 in amino acids: CASSSPGQGPPFYNEQFF. DNA for the CDR3: TGTGCCAGCAGCTCCCCGGGACAGGGTCCCCCTTTTTACAATGAGCAGTTCTTC. The full variable domain, in which reference TRBV7-9 and TRBJ2-1 provide the parts outside the CDR3, is DTGVSQNPRHKITKRGQNVTFRCDPISEHNRLYWYRQTLGQGPEFLTYFQNEAQLEKSRLLSDRFSAERPKGSFSTLEIQRTEQGDSAMYLCASSSPGQGPPFYNEQFFGPGTRLTVL.